A selection of T cell receptor beta chains follows, all from one sample in a study of shared clonotypes between healthy human individuals. Repertoires were generated with immunoSEQ multiplex PCR, while TCRdb's copy carries only in-frame clones and drops some. The sample has a few hundred thousand clones; roughly 96% are singletons. The material sequenced was memory CD8+ T cells sorted from blood. These TCRs come from a young man in good health. Both conserved end residues are part of each CDR3. D genes are given only for firm matches. A row's size may be missing; if present it is once, few, many or a size class.

d_gene | j_gene | abundance | v_gene | CDR3aa | CDR3nt
NA | TRBJ2-2 | NA | TRBV7-3 | CASSSKNTGELFF | TGTGCCAGCAGCTCTAAGAACACCGGGGAGCTGTTTTTT
NA | TRBJ2-3 | NA | TRBV4-1 | CASSQGPSASTDTQYF | TGCGCCAGCAGCCAAGGTCCTAGCGCCAGCACAGATACGCAGTATTTT
TRBD2 | TRBJ2-7 | NA | TRBV11-2 | CASSLGSLAGIYEQYF | TGTGCCAGCAGCTTAGGATCCCTAGCGGGGATCTACGAGCAGTACTTC
NA | TRBJ2-2 | NA | TRBV2 | CASRRGRETGELFF | TGTGCCAGCCGAAGGGGTCGAGAGACCGGGGAGCTGTTTTTT
TRBD1 | TRBJ1-3 | NA | TRBV5-1 | CASSLAGTGRNTIYF | TGCGCCAGCAGCTTGGCCGGGACAGGGCGAAACACCATATATTTT
NA | TRBJ1-3 | NA | TRBV27 | CASSFSSGNTIYF | TGTGCCAGCAGTTTTAGCTCTGGAAACACCATATATTTT
TRBD2 | TRBJ2-2 | NA | TRBV19 | CASSIRSGSGWTGELFF | TGTGCCAGTAGTATACGAAGCGGGAGTGGGTGGACCGGGGAGCTGTTTTTT
TRBD2 | TRBJ2-7 | NA | TRBV2 | CASSISGSGEQYF | TGTGCCAGCAGTATTAGCGGGAGTGGGGAGCAGTACTTC
NA | TRBJ2-7 | NA | TRBV5-1 | CASSPGPTYEQYF | TGCGCCAGCAGCCCCGGGCCTACCTACGAGCAGTACTTC
NA | TRBJ2-7 | NA | TRBV6-1 | CASARGPSYEQYF | TGTGCCAGCGCCCGGGGCCCAAGCTACGAGCAGTACTTC
NA | TRBJ1-5 | NA | TRBV30 | CAWSVAASNQPQHF | TGTGCCTGGAGTGTGGCGGCAAGCAATCAGCCCCAGCATTTT
TRBD1 | TRBJ2-7 | once | TRBV28 | CASSPNSGGTGQYF | TGTGCCAGCAGTCCTAACTCAGGGGGAACAGGGCAGTACTTC
NA | TRBJ1-5 | NA | TRBV11-2 | CASSLGGGNQPQHF | TGTGCCAGCAGCTTAGGGGGCGGCAATCAGCCCCAGCATTTT
NA | TRBJ2-1 | NA | TRBV6-1 | CASSVWGNEQFF | TGTGCCAGCAGTGTATGGGGGAATGAGCAGTTCTTC
NA | TRBJ1-4 | NA | TRBV7-9 | CASSGTTNEKLFF | TGTGCCAGCAGCGGGACAACTAATGAAAAACTGTTTTTT
NA | TRBJ1-1 | NA | TRBV28 | CASSDAGADTEAFF | TGTGCCAGCAGTGACGCAGGGGCGGACACTGAAGCTTTCTTT
TRBD2 | TRBJ2-7 | NA | TRBV29-1 | CSAVTSGSYEQYF | TGCAGCGCCGTCACTAGCGGGAGTTACGAGCAGTACTTC
NA | TRBJ1-4 | once | TRBV30 | CAWSVRGKLFF | TGTGCCTGGAGTGTACGGGGAAAACTGTTTTTT
TRBD1 | TRBJ1-5 | NA | TRBV28 | CASSLTGARNQPQHF | TGTGCCAGCAGCCTAACAGGGGCGCGCAATCAGCCCCAGCATTTT
TRBD1 | TRBJ2-3 | NA | TRBV28 | CASSFPDRGDTQYF | TGTGCCAGCAGTTTTCCAGACAGGGGGGATACGCAGTATTTT
NA | TRBJ1-2 | NA | TRBV6-1 | CASSTTKNFFYGYTF | TGTGCCAGCAGTACCACCAAGAATTTTTTTTATGGCTACACCTTC
TRBD1 | TRBJ1-5 | NA | TRBV19 | CATNRDRGSIYSNQPQHF | TGTGCCACGAACCGGGACAGGGGGTCCATTTATAGCAATCAGCCCCAGCATTTT
NA | TRBJ1-4 | NA | TRBV30 | CAWTPQGEKLFF | TGTGCCTGGACCCCCCAAGGAGAAAAACTGTTTTTT
NA | TRBJ1-2 | NA | TRBV4-1 | CASSQGTLYGYTF | TGCGCCAGCAGCCAAGGGACCCTTTATGGCTACACCTTC